This T cell receptor (beta chain) was recorded in a study of regulatory T cells in long-lasting Graves disease. Noted time point: newly diagnosed GD, antithyroid drugs for less than 3 months. TCR sequences were obtained from RNA taken from PBMCs. Germline V lookup: CDR1 SNHLY, CDR2 FYNNEI. With 6 bases clipped from V and 4 bases from J, the junction kept 10 bases outside the gene matches. The CDR3 contains 16 residues. In building TCR beta libraries, iRepertoire HTBI primers were used together with Arm-PCR of CDR3 regions. TCRdb reprocessed the multiplex PCR reads via MiXCR and lists one record per CDR3 protein. The sample has 680,000 or so distinct CDR3 sequences, 16% seen once. The same sample was also studied in work on T cells in Graves' hyperthyroidism and ophthalmopathy.

The origin of this receptor is a woman aged 25-40 years with Graves disease. This chain uses TRBV2 with TRBJ2-3; 10 nucleotides align to TRBD2. Sample: peripheral blood mononuclear cells (PBMCs), taken at new diagnosis, from a patient treated with antithyroid drugs. CDR3 nucleotide sequence: TGTGCCAGCAGACTAAGCGGGAGGGTCGGTGCAGATACGCAGTATTTT. As protein: CASRLSGRVGADTQYF. Variable domain in full (rest from reference TRBV2 and TRBJ2-3): EPEVTQTPSHQVTQMGQEVILRCVPISNHLYFYWYRQILGQKVEFLVSFYNNEISEKSEIFDDQFSVERPDGSNFTLKIRSTKLEDSAMYFCASRLSGRVGADTQYFGPGTRLTVL.